This T cell receptor (beta chain) was identified during a study of beta chain features in type 1 diabetes. Background on the study: Researchers looked at around 100 million sorted cells across all samples. Whole-study results and caveats: PCR might show a preference for shorter templates, equally across patients and controls. There was no resolution here of whether HLA type influences TCRB rearrangement. Moderate but significant shortening of TCRB CDR3s was recorded in all four CD4+ subsets from Type 1 diabetes patients.

This clone was seen only a few times. Its antigen is as yet unknown. This specimen includes other DNA sequences encoding the same CDR3. The germline V and J ends were trimmed by 3 bases and 1 base, with 3 bases remaining between them. Germline CDR1 SQVTM, CDR2 ANQGSEA. The CDR3 totals 11 residues. TCRB transcripts that were expressed got sequenced, as all of the isolated RNA had been reverse transcribed. The table came from immunoSEQ multiplex PCR; TCRdb's copy has only in-frame clones and leaves some out. The sample comprises roughly 700,000 clones, about an eighth of which are singletons, and 0.022% rests with the top ten. Via CD45RO/CCR7/CD25/CD127/CD95/CD27, cells of the CD4+ naive, central memory, regulatory and stem cell-like memory subsets were sorted.

V usage is TRBV29-1 and J usage is TRBJ1-2; D not resolved. The sequencing input was naive CD4+ T cells from blood. The sequence was collected from a man younger than 35 with type 1 diabetes. The CDR3 reads CSVEGNYGYTF. CDR3 bases: TGCAGCGTTGAGGGTAACTATGGCTACACCTTC.